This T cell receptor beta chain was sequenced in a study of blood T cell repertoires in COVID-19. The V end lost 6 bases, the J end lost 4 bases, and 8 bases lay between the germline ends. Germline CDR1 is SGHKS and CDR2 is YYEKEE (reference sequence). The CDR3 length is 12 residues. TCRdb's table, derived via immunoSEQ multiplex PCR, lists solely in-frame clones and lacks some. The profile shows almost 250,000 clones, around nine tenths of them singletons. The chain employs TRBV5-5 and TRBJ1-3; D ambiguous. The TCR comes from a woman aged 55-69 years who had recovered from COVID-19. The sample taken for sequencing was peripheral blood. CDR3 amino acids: CASTPGGNTIYF. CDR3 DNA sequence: TGTGCCAGCACCCCGGGGGGAAACACCATATATTTT.